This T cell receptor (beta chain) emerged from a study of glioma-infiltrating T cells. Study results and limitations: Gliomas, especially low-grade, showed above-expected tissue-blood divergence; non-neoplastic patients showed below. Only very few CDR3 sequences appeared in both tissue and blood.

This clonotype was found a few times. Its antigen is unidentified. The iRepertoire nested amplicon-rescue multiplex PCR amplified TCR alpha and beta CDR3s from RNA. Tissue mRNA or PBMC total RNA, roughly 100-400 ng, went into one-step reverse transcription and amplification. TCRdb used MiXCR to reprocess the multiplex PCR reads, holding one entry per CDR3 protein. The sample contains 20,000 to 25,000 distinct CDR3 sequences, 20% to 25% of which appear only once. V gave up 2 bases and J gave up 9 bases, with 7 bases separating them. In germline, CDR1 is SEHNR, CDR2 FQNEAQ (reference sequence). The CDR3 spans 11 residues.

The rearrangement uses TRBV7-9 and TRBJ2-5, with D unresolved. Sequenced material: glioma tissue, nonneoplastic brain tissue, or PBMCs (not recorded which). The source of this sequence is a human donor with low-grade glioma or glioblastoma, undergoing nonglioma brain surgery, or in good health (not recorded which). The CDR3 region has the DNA TGTGCCAGCAGCTTAAAAGAAGCCCAGTACTTC. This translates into CASSLKEAQYF.